Shown below are 4 T cell receptor beta chains from a single sample sequenced in a study of cytomegalovirus exposure and HLA in healthy donors (dated by TCRdb to the late 2010s). Libraries were constructed by the immunoSEQ multiplex PCR assay. A mixture of 60 forward primers for TCR Vbeta segments and 13 reverse primers for TCR Jbeta segments was used in the multiplex PCR. What TCRdb holds here is the immuneACCESS table cut down to in-frame rearrangements. Part of the clones is not present; checked against another copy, under half of the missing clones reflect an unresolved V gene, and the others are unexplained. This sample is represented by 130,000 to 150,000 clones; 72% of them were singletons. The top ten clones comprise approximately 2% of the sample. The sample comprised PBMCs. The receptors were sampled from a man aged 35 to 55 in good health and CMV-seronegative.

A single count supports this clone. The genes are TRBV13 and TRBJ2-2, with 9 bases identical to TRBD2. Germline V lookup: CDR1 PRHDT, CDR2 FYEKMQ (reference sequence). This CDR3 spans 16 amino acids. Germline trimming cut 2 bases from V and 0 bases from J; bases unmatched to any gene: 1. Here the CDR3 DNA reads TGTGCCAGCAGCTTACGGACTAGCGCGAACACCGGGGAGCTGTTTTTT. Translation gives CASSLRTSANTGELFF.

This rearrangement joins TRBV6-4 to TRBJ2-2; 10 nucleotides agree with TRBD2. Per germline, CDR1 MRHNA and CDR2 SNTAGT. The V gene end was trimmed by 1 base and the J gene end by 2 bases; junction bases not matched to a gene: 1. The CDR3 runs to 16 residues. This chain's CDR3 is CASSDWTSGNTGELFF. The CDR3 region has the DNA TGTGCCAGCAGTGACTGGACTAGCGGCAACACCGGGGAGCTGTTTTTT.

The rearrangement uses TRBV7-9 and TRBJ2-7; 10 bases are shared with TRBD2. The V gene end was trimmed by 5 bases and the J gene end by 3 bases; junction bases not matched to a gene: 13. Germline V gives CDR1 SEHNR, CDR2 FQNEAQ (reference sequence). This CDR3 spans 17 amino acids. This CDR3 is CASSLSLAGGPYYEQYF. The DNA for the CDR3 is TGTGCCAGCAGCCTGTCCTTAGCGGGAGGCCCTTACTACGAGCAGTACTTC.

This CDR3 is CASSLRLAGDTDTQYF. Written as DNA, the CDR3 is TGTGCCAGCAGCTTAAGGCTAGCGGGGGACACAGATACGCAGTATTTT. The chain uses TRBV7-3 and TRBJ2-3; 10 nucleotides line up with TRBD2. The CDR3 totals 16 residues. Germline V gives CDR1 SGHTA, CDR2 FQGTGA. J gave up 2 bases and V 1 base, and 3 bases lay outside the gene matches.